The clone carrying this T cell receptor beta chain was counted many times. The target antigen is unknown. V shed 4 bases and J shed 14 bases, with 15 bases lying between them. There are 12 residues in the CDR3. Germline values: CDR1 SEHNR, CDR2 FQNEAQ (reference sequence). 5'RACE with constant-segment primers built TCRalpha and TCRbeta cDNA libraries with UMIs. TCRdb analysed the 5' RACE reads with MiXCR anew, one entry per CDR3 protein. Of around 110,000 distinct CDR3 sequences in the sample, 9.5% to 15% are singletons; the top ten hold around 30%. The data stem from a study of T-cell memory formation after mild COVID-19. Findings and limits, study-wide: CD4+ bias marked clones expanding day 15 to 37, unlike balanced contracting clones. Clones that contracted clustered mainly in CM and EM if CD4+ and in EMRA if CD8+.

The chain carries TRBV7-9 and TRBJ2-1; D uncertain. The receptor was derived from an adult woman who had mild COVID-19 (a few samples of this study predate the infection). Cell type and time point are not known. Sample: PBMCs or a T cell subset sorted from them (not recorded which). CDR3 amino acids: CASSSMDPREFF. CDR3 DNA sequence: TGTGCCAGCAGCTCAATGGACCCTCGTGAGTTCTTC.